The clone carrying this TCR beta chain showed up just once. This entry belongs to a study of blood T cell repertoires in COVID-19. CDR1 and CDR2 (germline): MDHEN, SYDVKM. The CDR3 runs 15 residues. V shed 3 bases and J shed 6 bases, with 15 bases lying between them. The repertoire was sequenced with immunoSEQ multiplex PCR; TCRdb's copy has only in-frame clones and lacks some. The sample contains 140,000 or so clones, 80% to 90% of which appear only once. The sequence derives from a woman aged 60-75 years with active COVID-19. The sequencing input was peripheral blood. This chain uses TRBV28 with TRBJ2-1, with D tentatively TRBD2 (6 bases). CDR3 region: CASSLVGRALNEQFF. The DNA of the CDR3 is TGTGCCAGCAGTTTGGTCGGGAGAGCCCTCAATGAGCAGTTCTTC.